This record looks at one TCR beta chain sequence and its context. What it binds is not known. These data come from a study of OX40 agonist ivuxolimab in advanced cancers. Across the study: At around 81% male, the cohort had a mean age of around 56 years, ranging from about 20 to 79. Study results and caveats: Some nonresponders also had low normalized T-cell clonal expansion.

TCRdb's table, derived via immunoSEQ multiplex PCR, lists solely in-frame clones and lacks some. This table holds 60,000 to 85,000 clones, 85% found once. This receptor was obtained from an adult with an advanced solid tumor such as melanoma, head and neck, liver or kidney cancer. Sequences were derived from CD4+ or CD8+ T cells sorted from blood, sampled in a trial of the OX40 agonist ivuxolimab.

In DNA form, the CDR3 reads TGTGCCAGCATCCCCAGGGGGCAGGGGGATTCACCCCTCCACTTT. Its protein is CASIPRGQGDSPLHF. The V call is TRBV28, the J call TRBJ1-6, with 8 bases aligning to TRBD1. This CDR3 is 15 amino acids long. V lost 7 bases and J lost 8; bases outside the gene matches: 10. Germline CDR1 reads MDHEN; CDR2 reads SYDVKM.